This T cell receptor (beta chain) was captured in a study of human T cells and chemical hapten exposure. TCRdb ran MiXCR on the RACE reads and lists one entry per CDR3 protein. The sample has about 70,000 distinct CDR3 sequences, around 7.9% seen once. The time point was: patch test 2, 6 weeks after DPC sensitization. As for treatment: therapeutic diphenylcyclopropenone sensitization with weekly scalp DPC. CDR3 length: 13 amino acids. The junction had 4 bases not matched to a gene; V was cut back by 3 bases and J by 6 bases. The rearrangement links TRBV12-3 or TRBV12-4 to TRBJ2-7; 8 bases align to TRBD2. Source: whole blood, taken in connection with sensitization to the hapten diphenylcyclopropenone (DPC). The receptor comes from a woman aged 45-59 years with alopecia areata. Some clones in this sample may be carry-over from other donors' samples. CDR3 in DNA: TGTGCCAGCAGTTTCGGGACTAGGGGCGAGCAGTACTTC. Amino acids: CASSFGTRGEQYF.